The entry that follows covers one TCR beta chain sequence. Antigen: not known. The PCR used 52 TRBV and 13 TRBJ primers. Data came from immunoSEQ multiplex PCR; TCRdb stores just in-frame clones and leaves some out. This sample has about 28,000 clones, with about nine tenths found just once. The CDR3 is 13 amino acids. Trimming removed 10 bases from V and 0 bases from J; junction bases left unmatched: 6. Germline V gives CDR1 MDHEN, CDR2 SYDVKM. These data are taken from a study of regulatory T cells. CD4+ cells were sorted into CD25-high CD127-low regulatory cells and CD25-low CD127-high conventional cells. Broader study findings: Hydrophobic residues at CDR3 positions 6 and 7 were enriched in conventional CD4+ T cells of CD3G-deficient patients.

The chain combines TRBV28 with TRBJ2-7; TRBD1 agrees at 7 bases. This TCR came from a young adult with CD3G deficiency. What was sequenced was conventional CD4+ T cells sorted from blood. This CDR3 reads CATATGTSYEQYF. The DNA for the CDR3 is TGTGCCACCGCGACAGGGACCTCCTACGAGCAGTACTTC.